Listed here are 5 T cell receptor beta chains from one sample, sequenced in a study of blood T cell repertoires in COVID-19. The protocol was immunoSEQ multiplex PCR, while the TCRdb copy is restricted to in-frame clones and leaves out a portion. The sample has 250,000 or so clones, over 70% seen once; the top ten hold around 3.4%. Sequenced sample: peripheral blood. Receptors were obtained from a woman older than 75 with acute or convalescent COVID-19.

This chain connects TRBV9 to TRBJ2-7; 8 positions agree with TRBD2. The V gene's germline CDR1 is SGDLS and CDR2 YYNGEE. The CDR3 covers 15 residues. V lost 0 bases to trimming and J lost 3 bases; unmatched junction nucleotides: 5. The CDR3 DNA is TGTGCCAGCAGCGTAGGGGGTAGCGGGGACTACGAGCAGTACTTC. Translation: CASSVGGSGDYEQYF.

There are a few counts of this clone. The chain joins TRBV11-2 to TRBJ1-4; a possible D gene is TRBD1 (6 bases). The CDR3 extends over 18 amino acids. The germline V and J ends were trimmed by 5 bases and 0 bases, with 19 bases remaining between them. Looked up from germline, CDR1 is SGHAT and CDR2 is FQNNGV. CDR3 loop: CASSLLRGAGATNEKLFF. Written as DNA, the CDR3 is TGTGCCAGCAGCCTCCTACGGGGGGCGGGAGCAACTAATGAAAAACTGTTTTTT. The full variable domain, with the rest looked up from reference TRBV11-2 and TRBJ1-4, is EAGVAQSPRYKIIEKRQSVAFWCNPISGHATLYWYQQILGQGPKLLIQFQNNGVVDDSQLPKDRFSAERLKGVDSTLKIQPAKLEDSAVYLCASSLLRGAGATNEKLFFGSGTQLSVL.

This clone was seen many times. The chain uses TRBV5-4 and TRBJ2-7, with 13 bases aligning to TRBD2. Trimming at V came to 0 bases and at J to 7 bases, leaving 4 bases not matched to a gene. The CDR3 contains 15 residues. CDR1 SGHNT and CDR2 YYREEE come from the germline V gene (reference sequence). The CDR3 loop is CASSLGLAGGVEQYF. The CDR3, as DNA: TGTGCCAGCAGCTTGGGACTAGCGGGGGGTGTGGAGCAGTACTTC.

The sample holds many counts of this clone. CDR3 in amino acids: CASSYRGLANEKLFF. Here the CDR3 DNA reads TGTGCCAGCAGCTACAGGGGGCTTGCTAATGAAAAACTGTTTTTT. V and J are TRBV6-5 and TRBJ1-4, with 9 bases lining up with TRBD1. Germline CDR1 reads MNHEY; CDR2 reads SVGAGI. The CDR3 spans 15 residues. J was trimmed by 3 bases and V by 6 bases; bases with no gene match: 5.

This rearrangement joins TRBV2 to TRBJ2-7, with 14 bases lining up with TRBD2. This CDR3 contains 17 residues. Germline loops: CDR1 SNHLY, CDR2 FYNNEI. J was trimmed by 10 bases and V by 6 bases; bases with no gene match: 17. CDR3 in DNA: TGTGCCAGCAGAGCCGCCCTGAGACTAGCGGGAGGGCAGGGACAGTACTTC. Translating it yields CASRAALRLAGGQGQYF.